Listed below are T cell receptor beta chains from one sample, sequenced in a study of blood T cell repertoires in COVID-19. Libraries were prepared by immunoSEQ multiplex PCR; TCRdb keeps only in-frame clonotypes and omits some of them. The sample carries roughly 100,000 clones, nearly 90% recorded once. Sequencing was performed on peripheral blood. The receptors were gathered from a man aged 45 to 65 in a cohort sampled during active COVID-19. Each CDR3 is given with its conserved first and last residue. The D gene is left open where the match is weak. Clone size, where shown, is once, few, many, or a class for clones that have expanded.

D gene | J gene | clone size | V gene | CDR3 DNA | CDR3 protein
NA | TRBJ1-3 | NA | TRBV4-2 | TGTGCCAGCAGCCAAGACCTCCCACAGCCTGGAAACACCATATATTTT | CASSQDLPQPGNTIYF
NA | TRBJ1-6 | NA | TRBV15 | TGTGCCACCAGCAGACCCGGGACTCCCAGATCACCCCTCCACTTT | CATSRPGTPRSPLHF
NA | TRBJ1-5 | NA | TRBV7-9 | TGTGCCAGCAGCCCCCCGGGGGGTGGCAATCAGCCCCAGCATTTT | CASSPPGGGNQPQHF
NA | TRBJ2-1 | NA | TRBV7-2 | TGTGCCAGCAGCTCCGACGGGAGCTCCTACAATGAGCAGTTCTTC | CASSSDGSSYNEQFF
NA | TRBJ1-2 | few | TRBV19 | TGTGCCAGTAGTACCCGGGTCTATGGCTACACCTTC | CASSTRVYGYTF
NA | TRBJ1-1 | few | TRBV7-2 | TGTGCCAGCAGCTTGGGGGGGATGAACACTGAAGCTTTCTTT | CASSLGGMNTEAFF
TRBD1 | TRBJ1-1 | once | TRBV10-3 | TGTGCCATCAGGCCGGGACAGCTGACGGGGAACACTGAAGCTTTCTTT | CAIRPGQLTGNTEAFF
TRBD2 | TRBJ2-5 | NA | TRBV5-1 | TGCGCCAGCAGCTTTAGCGGGGGGTCGTGGGAGACCCAGTACTTC | CASSFSGGSWETQYF
TRBD2 | TRBJ2-1 | NA | TRBV27 | TGTGCCAGCAAACGGCTAGCGGGGAGAACCTACAATGAGCAGTTCTTC | CASKRLAGRTYNEQFF
NA | TRBJ2-7 | NA | TRBV6-2/TRBV6-3 | TGTGCCAGCAGTTACCGCGACACCTCCTACGAGCAGTACTTC | CASSYRDTSYEQYF
NA | TRBJ1-5 | NA | TRBV2 | TGTGCCAGCAGGAGGGGAGGCCTTAGCAATCAGCCCCAGCATTTT | CASRRGGLSNQPQHF
TRBD1 | TRBJ1-2 | NA | TRBV5-5 | TGTGCCAGCAGCTACGGACCGGGGACAGGATCCGACTATGGCTACACCTTC | CASSYGPGTGSDYGYTF
NA | TRBJ1-6 | NA | TRBV12-3/TRBV12-4 | TGTGCCAGCAGGGGGACTATGGCCTCACCCCTCCACTTT | CASRGTMASPLHF
TRBD2 | TRBJ2-5 | NA | TRBV19 | TGTGCCAGTAGTATTCCTAGCGGGTCGGGGACCCAGTACTTC | CASSIPSGSGTQYF
TRBD2 | TRBJ2-1 | few | TRBV3-1/TRBV3-2 | TGTGCCAGCAGCCAGCCGCCGGGGAGGGAGTTCTTC | CASSQPPGREFF
NA | TRBJ1-6 | once | TRBV5-1 | TGCGCCAGCTGCTTGTCCGAGAGCTCCTATAATTCACCCCTCCACTTT | CASCLSESSYNSPLHF
NA | TRBJ2-1 | NA | TRBV4-2 | TGTGCCAGCAGCCAAGATGCGGACTCCACCTACAATGAGCAGTTCTTC | CASSQDADSTYNEQFF
NA | TRBJ1-2 | NA | TRBV5-4 | TGTGCCAGCAGCTTGGTCGGAGGCAACTATGGCTACACCTTC | CASSLVGGNYGYTF
NA | TRBJ2-1 | NA | TRBV11-2 | TGTGCCAGCAGCTTAGAGGAGACGGGGCAGTTCTTC | CASSLEETGQFF
TRBD2 | TRBJ2-2 | once | TRBV19 | TGTGCCAGTAAGCGCCGGGGGGGCCAAATGAACACCGGGGAGCTGTTTTTT | CASKRRGGQMNTGELFF
TRBD1 | TRBJ1-1 | NA | TRBV28 | TGTGCCAGCAGTTTAAAAAACAGGGGGGCTTTCTTT | CASSLKNRGAFF
NA | TRBJ1-5 | NA | TRBV3-1/TRBV3-2 | TGTGCCAGCAGCCCGTGGACAGATCCTGAACGAGAAGGGGGCAATCAGCCCCAGCATTTT | CASSPWTDPEREGGNQPQHF
TRBD1 | TRBJ1-4 | NA | TRBV25-1 | TGTGCCAGCAGTGAACCGGGACAGGGCACCAAACTGTTTTTT | CASSEPGQGTKLFF
NA | TRBJ2-6 | NA | TRBV7-7 | TGTGCTAGCAGCTTAGGGGGACAAGTGCCTGGGGCCAACGTCCTGACTTTC | CASSLGGQVPGANVLTF
NA | TRBJ1-1 | NA | TRBV19 | TGTGCCAGTAGTCCCCTACAGGATTTGAACACTGAAGCTTTCTTT | CASSPLQDLNTEAFF
NA | TRBJ1-2 | NA | TRBV12-3/TRBV12-4 | TGTGCCAGCAGTTACCGAAGACAGGTATACACCTTC | CASSYRRQVYTF
NA | TRBJ2-1 | NA | TRBV29-1 | TGCAGCGGGGTGACGGGGAATGAGCAGTTCTTC | CSGVTGNEQFF
TRBD2 | TRBJ2-3 | NA | TRBV5-4 | TGTGCCAGCAGTTTTGGGACTAGCGGGGGAAAAGATACGCAGTATTTT | CASSFGTSGGKDTQYF
NA | TRBJ2-2 | NA | TRBV5-1 | TGCGCCAGCGGCACGGGGGAGAACACCGGGGAGCTGTTTTTT | CASGTGENTGELFF
NA | TRBJ1-1 | NA | TRBV7-9 | TGTGCCAGCAGCTTAGCCCCGGCAGGGGTACTTCAACTAGCTTTCTTT | CASSLAPAGVLQLAFF
NA | TRBJ1-6 | NA | TRBV15 | TGTGCCACCAGCAGCATCGGGGGTAGTTCCTATAATTCACCCCTCCACTTT | CATSSIGGSSYNSPLHF
NA | TRBJ2-6 | NA | TRBV2 | TGTGCCAGCACCCTTCCTGTCTCTGGGGCCAACGTCCTGACTTTC | CASTLPVSGANVLTF
NA | TRBJ1-2 | once | TRBV6-6 | TGTGCCAGCAGTTACCCCGGGGGGAATGGCTACACCTTC | CASSYPGGNGYTF
NA | TRBJ1-1 | NA | TRBV7-9 | TGTGCCAGCAGTCGGACAGCTCAGGACACTGAAGCTTTCTTT | CASSRTAQDTEAFF
NA | TRBJ1-2 | few | TRBV15 | TGTGCCACCAGCAGGGAGGATGGCTATGGCTACACCTTC | CATSREDGYGYTF
TRBD2 | TRBJ2-3 | few | TRBV2 | TGTGCCAGCAGTGGGGGTCGGCTAGCGGGGGGCACAGATACGCAGTATTTT | CASSGGRLAGGTDTQYF
NA | TRBJ1-1 | NA | TRBV24-1 | TGTGCCACCAGTGATCACGGGACTGAAGCTTTCTTT | CATSDHGTEAFF
TRBD1 | TRBJ1-5 | NA | TRBV19 | TGTGCCAGTACACACTGGACAGGTCGGGTTAGCAATCAGCCCCAGCATTTT | CASTHWTGRVSNQPQHF
TRBD2 | TRBJ2-2 | NA | TRBV20-1 | TGCAGTGCTAGTGCCAGCGGGGGGAACACCGGGGAGCTGTTTTTT | CSASASGGNTGELFF
NA | TRBJ1-5 | few | TRBV6-6 | TGTGCCAGCAGTTACCCTGGGGAGAGTCAGCCCCAGCATTTT | CASSYPGESQPQHF
NA | TRBJ1-4 | NA | TRBV11-2 | TGTGCCAGCAGCTTAGGTCGCGGGGAAAAACTGTTTTTT | CASSLGRGEKLFF
NA | TRBJ2-5 | NA | TRBV19 | TGTGCCAGTAGTGATTCTAGCATAGAGACCCAGTACTTC | CASSDSSIETQYF
NA | TRBJ2-3 | NA | TRBV29-1 | TGCAGCGTTGAAGGGACGGGGAGTAGCACAGATACGCAGTATTTT | CSVEGTGSSTDTQYF
TRBD2 | TRBJ2-3 | NA | TRBV6-4 | TGTGCCAGCAGTGACTCGACTAGCGGGGGGGATACGCAGTATTTT | CASSDSTSGGDTQYF
NA | TRBJ2-1 | NA | TRBV11-2 | TGTGCCAGCAGCTTAGATCTTGCTGGAGTCTCCTACAATGAGCAGTTCTTC | CASSLDLAGVSYNEQFF
TRBD1 | TRBJ1-4 | NA | TRBV4-2 | TGTGCCAGCAGCCAAGGCCGGGACAGGGGGATCCGTTGGACTAATGAAAAACTGTTTTTT | CASSQGRDRGIRWTNEKLFF
TRBD1 | TRBJ1-1 | NA | TRBV6-1 | TGTGCCAGCAGTGATAGGGGGCGCGTCTCTGAAGCTTTCTTT | CASSDRGRVSEAFF
TRBD2 | TRBJ2-3 | NA | TRBV19 | TGTGCCAGTAGTATCGCTAGCGGGACCACAGATACGCAGTATTTT | CASSIASGTTDTQYF
TRBD2 | TRBJ2-1 | NA | TRBV6-5 | TGTGCCAGCAGTTTGAAGCGGGGGGGCAATGAGCAGTTCTTC | CASSLKRGGNEQFF
TRBD2 | TRBJ2-7 | NA | TRBV11-3 | TGTGCCAGCAGCACCGCAGCTAGCGGGAATACCTACGAGCAGTACTTC | CASSTAASGNTYEQYF
TRBD1 | TRBJ1-4 | NA | TRBV12-3/TRBV12-4 | TGTGCCAGCAGGCAGGGGGTAGAACTGTTTTTT | CASRQGVELFF
NA | TRBJ1-6 | NA | TRBV6-2/TRBV6-3 | TGTGCCAGCAGCCCCGGGTCAGGGAATTCACCCCTCCACTTT | CASSPGSGNSPLHF
TRBD1 | TRBJ2-1 | NA | TRBV6-5 | TGTGCCAGCAGCTCTGGACAGGGATTATACAATGAGCAGTTCTTC | CASSSGQGLYNEQFF
NA | TRBJ2-3 | NA | TRBV14 | TGTGCCAGCAGCACTCGATTCACAGATACGCAGTATTTT | CASSTRFTDTQYF
NA | TRBJ1-6 | once | TRBV20-1 | TGCAGTGCGAGTCCCTTAACCGGGAGCTCCTATAATTCACCCCTCCACTTT | CSASPLTGSSYNSPLHF
NA | TRBJ1-1 | NA | TRBV7-8 | TGTGCCAGCACCCAGGGTTATTACACTGAAGCTTTCTTT | CASTQGYYTEAFF
TRBD2 | TRBJ2-3 | NA | TRBV24-1 | TGTGCCACCAGTGATCAGACTAGCGGGGGTACAGATACGCAGTATTTT | CATSDQTSGGTDTQYF
TRBD1 | TRBJ1-4 | few | TRBV28 | TGTGCCAGCAGCCGGACAGGGGAAGTGGGAAAACTGTTTTTT | CASSRTGEVGKLFF
TRBD1 | TRBJ1-5 | NA | TRBV18 | TGTGCCAGCTCACCACAGAGGGGGCCCCAGCCCCAGCATTTT | CASSPQRGPQPQHF
TRBD2 | TRBJ2-7 | NA | TRBV5-1 | TGCGCCAGCCGCCCCGGACTAGACCCCACCTACGAGCAGTACTTC | CASRPGLDPTYEQYF